Below, 26 T cell receptor beta chains from the same sample are listed, as sequenced in a study of T cells in Graves' hyperthyroidism and ophthalmopathy. There were TCR beta CDR3 regions amplified from RNA transcripts. When the TCR CDR3 underwent first-round RT-PCR, the HTBI primer set was used. TCRdb used MiXCR to reprocess the multiplex PCR reads, holding one entry per CDR3 protein. The sample has 600,000 or so distinct CDR3 sequences; about 14% are singletons. Sequenced input: blood. Source of these receptors: a woman aged 45-59 years with Graves' ophthalmopathy.

The V gene is TRBV7-2, the J gene TRBJ2-3; 9 bases agree with TRBD1. Per germline, CDR1 SGHTA and CDR2 FQGNSA. The CDR3 runs to 15 residues. J gave up 7 bases and V 4 bases, and 9 bases lay outside the gene matches. CDR3 sequence reads: CASSWVGQGQNTQYF. CDR3 nucleotides: TGTGCCAGCAGCTGGGTGGGACAGGGTCAAAATACGCAGTATTTT.

This clonotype was picked up many times. The chain recombines TRBV20-1 with TRBJ2-3; D might be TRBD2 (6 bases). CDR1 and CDR2 (germline): DFQATT, SNEGSKA (reference sequence). Trimming removed 6 bases from V and 8 bases from J, with 21 bases in between. This CDR3 is 14 amino acids long. CDR3 sequence: CSAHPRTGEGTQYF. In nucleotides, the CDR3 is TGCAGTGCGCACCCTCGCACGGGGGAAGGTACGCAGTATTTT.

This clonotype came up many times. The gene calls are TRBV5-5 and TRBJ1-5; TRBD1 might be the D (6 bases). Trimming left V 4 bases short and J 7 bases short, with 12 bases between. CDR3 length equals 13 residues. From germline, CDR1 is SGHKS and CDR2 YYEKEE (reference sequence). CDR3 protein: CASSLGQFQPQHF. As DNA, the CDR3 is TGTGCCAGCAGCCTAGGACAGTTCCAGCCCCAGCATTTT.

This chain uses TRBV7-9 with TRBJ2-1, with 9 bases that match TRBD1. Germline loops: CDR1 SEHNR, CDR2 FQNEAQ (reference sequence). CDR3 length: 15 amino acids. Trimming cost V 5 bases and J 8 bases; bases outside gene matches: 10. CDR3 sequence (DNA): TGTGCCAGCAGCGCGTCCGGGACAGGGTTTGATGAGCAGTTCTTC. Its protein product is CASSASGTGFDEQFF.

This clonotype came up a few times. This chain joins TRBV20-1 and TRBJ2-3; the match to TRBD2 covers 8 bases. CDR1 and CDR2 (germline): DFQATT, SNEGSKA (reference sequence). This CDR3 spans 14 amino acids. The J segment lost 4 bases and the V segment lost 5 bases, leaving 8 bases of the junction unmatched. The CDR3 sequence: CSAWGLVMSDTQYF. The CDR3 nucleotides are TGCAGTGCTTGGGGACTAGTGATGTCAGATACGCAGTATTTT.

The chain couples TRBV29-1 to TRBJ2-3; unclear D gene. V lost 2 bases, J lost 3 bases, and 6 bases lay in between. The germline V gene encodes CDR1 SQVTM and CDR2 ANQGSEA. There are 12 residues in the CDR3. The CDR3 protein is CSVEYGTDTQYF. Here the CDR3 DNA reads TGCAGCGTTGAATACGGAACAGATACGCAGTATTTT.

This clonotype was detected many times. This chain links TRBV11-2 with TRBJ2-3, with 8 bases matching TRBD2. Per the germline V gene, CDR1 is SGHAT and CDR2 is FQNNGV. This CDR3 is 14 amino acids long. Trimming at V came to 0 bases and at J to 13 bases, leaving 9 bases not matched to a gene. CDR3 nucleotide sequence: TGTGCCAGCAGCTTAGATATGGCGGGAGGACTCAAGTATTTT. This encodes CASSLDMAGGLKYF.

The chain links TRBV4-1 to TRBJ2-5; no clear D. Germline CDR1 MGHRA, CDR2 YSYEKL. V was clipped by 1 base and J by 4 bases, with 7 bases between them. The CDR3 is 13 residues long. CDR3 region: CASSQADPETQYF. The CDR3 DNA sequence: TGCGCCAGCAGCCAAGCGGATCCAGAGACCCAGTACTTC.

The V call is TRBV27, the J call TRBJ1-1, with a tentative D call TRBD1 (5 bases). This CDR3 has 14 amino acids. V was trimmed by 7 bases and J by 8 bases, leaving 20 bases between them. Germline CDR1 reads MNHEY; CDR2 reads SMNVEV (reference sequence). CDR3 coding DNA: TGTGCCAGCACGCCCGGGGCAGTGCCCACCGAAGCTTTCTTT. Translated, it gives CASTPGAVPTEAFF.

J is TRBJ2-1 and V is TRBV2, with 8 bases aligning to TRBD2. Germline V lookup: CDR1 SNHLY, CDR2 FYNNEI. Trimming at V came to 6 bases and at J to 0 bases, leaving 4 bases not matched to a gene. The CDR3 spans 15 residues. The DNA for the CDR3 is TGTGCCAGCAGGCTACTAGCGGCCTCCTACAATGAGCAGTTCTTC. It encodes CASRLLAASYNEQFF. Full variable domain (remainder filled in from reference TRBV2 and TRBJ2-1): EPEVTQTPSHQVTQMGQEVILRCVPISNHLYFYWYRQILGQKVEFLVSFYNNEISEKSEIFDDQFSVERPDGSNFTLKIRSTKLEDSAMYFCASRLLAASYNEQFFGPGTRLTVL.

This clonotype appeared many times. The V call is TRBV13, the J call TRBJ1-6; D is uncertain. V was clipped by 6 bases and J by 7 bases, with 13 bases between them. The CDR3 sequence is 14 residues long. The germline V gene encodes CDR1 PRHDT and CDR2 FYEKMQ (reference sequence). CDR3 in amino acids: CASRQQDRNSPLHF. The CDR3 coding sequence is TGTGCCAGCAGACAACAAGACCGGAATTCACCCCTCCACTTT.

This chain links TRBV10-3 with TRBJ2-7; either TRBD1 or TRBD2 may fit D (5 bases each). Trimming cost V 2 bases and J 2 bases, with 16 bases left between them. This CDR3 has 16 residues. Germline V CDR1 and CDR2: ENHRY, SYGVKD. CDR3 nucleotide sequence: TGTGCCATCAGTGAGCTCCCGGGACGAATCCCCTACGAGCAGTACTTC. This gives the protein CAISELPGRIPYEQYF.

The rearrangement joins TRBV5-4 to TRBJ2-7, with TRBD1 identical over 8 bases. The germline CDR1 and CDR2 sequences are SGHNT and YYREEE (reference sequence). The CDR3 consists of 15 residues. J gave up 6 bases and V 1 base, and 9 bases lay outside the gene matches. The CDR3 here is CASSLFDRTGREQYF. As DNA, the CDR3 is TGTGCCAGCAGCTTGTTCGATAGGACAGGGCGCGAGCAGTACTTC.

The chain uses TRBV6-2 or TRBV6-3 and TRBJ2-2; 8 bases map to TRBD1. CDR1 is MNHEY and CDR2 is SVGEGT in the germline V gene. The trim removed 8 bases at V and 4 bases at J, leaving 9 bases unmatched. There are 15 residues in the CDR3. The CDR3 DNA reads as TGTGCCAGCCTAAAGGACAGGGCAAGCACCGGGGAGCTGTTTTTT. It codes for CASLKDRASTGELFF.

This clonotype occurred many times. The chain combines TRBV30 with TRBJ2-7; 12 nucleotides agree with TRBD2. The junction had 7 bases not matched to a gene; V was cut back by 4 bases and J by 3 bases. The CDR3 covers 15 residues. Germline V lookup: CDR1 GTSNPN, CDR2 SVGIG (reference sequence). The CDR3 DNA sequence: TGTGCCTGGACGCTAGCGGGAGGGCAGGGCTACGAGCAGTACTTC. Protein: CAWTLAGGQGYEQYF. The full variable domain, rest sourced from reference TRBV30 and TRBJ2-7, is SQTIHQWPATLVQPVGSPLSLECTVEGTSNPNLYWYRQAAGRGLQLLFYSVGIGQISSEVPQNLSASRPQDRQFILSSKKLLLSDSGFYLCAWTLAGGQGYEQYFGPGTRLTVT.

The chain has TRBV24-1 and TRBJ2-5, with D possibly matching TRBD1 (5 bases). CDR3 length: 12 amino acids. Trimming stripped 10 bases from V and 0 bases from J, with 8 bases between. Germline V gene lookup returns CDR1 KGHDR and CDR2 SFDVKD. In nucleotides, the CDR3 is TGTGCCACAAAGGGGCACCAAGAGACCCAGTACTTC. Translation gives CATKGHQETQYF.

This chain connects TRBV15 to TRBJ2-1, with 10 bases lining up with TRBD2. V gave up 0 bases and J gave up 5 bases; unmatched junction bases: 7. The CDR3 sequence is 17 residues long. Germline V gives CDR1 LNHNV, CDR2 YYDKDF (reference sequence). The CDR3: CATSRDNILAGDNEQFF. CDR3 nucleotide sequence: TGTGCCACCAGCAGAGACAATATTCTAGCGGGAGACAATGAGCAGTTCTTC.

The genes are TRBV4-3 and TRBJ1-2; D might be TRBD1 (5 bases). CDR1 is LGHNA, CDR2 YSLEER, per germline. The V end was cut by 3 bases, the J end by 4 bases, with 15 bases between. The CDR3 loop spans 15 amino acids. As DNA, the CDR3 is TGCGCCAGCAGCCAGACCGGGACGGTCTCCTATGGCTACACCTTC. This gives the protein CASSQTGTVSYGYTF.

The sample holds many counts of this clonotype. V is TRBV28 and J is TRBJ1-5; D gene unclear. The germline V and J ends were trimmed by 3 bases and 2 bases, with 20 bases remaining between them. This CDR3 has 18 residues. Germline CDR1 MDHEN, CDR2 SYDVKM. CDR3 in amino acids: CASSLYHSGTPGNQPQHF. For the CDR3, the DNA is TGTGCCAGCAGTTTGTACCACTCAGGTACCCCTGGCAATCAGCCCCAGCATTTT.

This clonotype was seen repeatedly, ten times or more. The V call is TRBV28, the J call TRBJ1-1; 8 bases align to TRBD1. The CDR3 runs to 15 residues. Germline V gives CDR1 MDHEN, CDR2 SYDVKM. Unmatched junction bases numbered 10, after V lost 3 bases and J lost 7 bases. CDR3 region: CASSFLPGQAVEAFF. The CDR3 DNA follows: TGTGCCAGCAGTTTCCTACCGGGACAGGCAGTTGAAGCTTTCTTT.

There are a few counts of this clonotype. The V and J genes are TRBV7-6 and TRBJ2-1; 8 positions agree with TRBD2. J lost 7 bases, V lost 5 bases, and 13 bases had no gene match. The CDR3 runs to 16 residues. The V gene's germline CDR1 is SGHVS and CDR2 FNYEAQ. CDR3 DNA sequence: TGTGCCAGCAGCGCGGGACTAGTTCAGGGGTGGAATGAGCAGTTCTTC. Encoded protein: CASSAGLVQGWNEQFF.

The V gene is TRBV25-1, the J gene TRBJ2-7, with D perhaps matching TRBD1 (6 bases). The V end lost 2 bases, the J end lost 4 bases, and 15 bases lay between the germline ends. Germline assignment: CDR1 MGHDK and CDR2 SYGVNS. CDR3 length: 15 amino acids. The CDR3 region is CASSEIRGQKYEQYF. As DNA, the CDR3 is TGTGCCAGCAGTGAAATAAGAGGACAGAAATACGAGCAGTACTTC.

V usage is TRBV7-9 and J usage is TRBJ2-7; 8 bases map to TRBD1. The germline gives CDR1 SEHNR, CDR2 FQNEAQ (reference sequence). J was trimmed by 3 bases and V by 4 bases; bases with no gene match: 5. The CDR3 totals 14 residues. This chain's CDR3 is CASSSGQEIYEQYF. CDR3 coding DNA: TGTGCCAGCAGCTCGGGACAGGAGATCTACGAGCAGTACTTC. The whole variable domain, filled in from reference TRBV7-9 and TRBJ2-7, reads DTGVSQNPRHKITKRGQNVTFRCDPISEHNRLYWYRQTLGQGPEFLTYFQNEAQLEKSRLLSDRFSAERPKGSFSTLEIQRTEQGDSAMYLCASSSGQEIYEQYFGPGTRLTVT.

Only a few counts were recorded for this clonotype. The genes are TRBV12-3 or TRBV12-4 and TRBJ2-7; D is uncertain. CDR3 length: 14 amino acids. Trimming took 3 bases from V and 3 from J, leaving 12 bases between them. CDR3 residues: CASSFGQTYYEQYF. The CDR3 coding sequence is TGTGCCAGCAGTTTTGGGCAGACCTACTACGAGCAGTACTTC.

This clonotype came up many times. V is TRBV30 and J is TRBJ2-1, with D uncertain. The CDR3 has 12 residues. The germline gives CDR1 GTSNPN, CDR2 SVGIG (reference sequence). Trimming left V 0 bases short and J 5 bases short, with 5 bases between. The CDR3 spells CAWSVDDNEQFF. In DNA form, the CDR3 reads TGTGCCTGGAGTGTAGATGACAATGAGCAGTTCTTC.

This clonotype was counted a few times. CDR3 amino acids: CATSRVSGVTSTDTQYF. The CDR3 DNA reads as TGTGCCACCAGCAGAGTTTCAGGCGTAACTAGCACAGATACGCAGTATTTT. This chain joins TRBV15 and TRBJ2-3; D remains unclear. This CDR3 has 17 amino acids. Germline CDR1 and CDR2: LNHNV and YYDKDF (reference sequence). Trimming stripped 1 base from V and 0 bases from J, with 14 bases between.